The clone carrying this TCR beta chain was seen more than once but under ten times. Its target is not known. TCRdb redid the calling of the RT-PCR reads with MiXCR, one entry per CDR3 protein. Of about 780,000 distinct CDR3 sequences in the sample, around 20% were seen once. The J segment lost 6 bases and the V segment lost 4 bases, leaving 6 bases of the junction unmatched. The germline V gene encodes CDR1 DFQATT and CDR2 SNEGSKA (reference sequence). The CDR3 covers 14 residues. The data belong to a study of response to subunit inactivated influenza vaccine. Findings and limits, study-wide: Researchers suggested that each seasonal influenza vaccination recruits few new T cells.

The sequence was obtained from a man in his fifties who received an inactivated influenza vaccine. The chain has TRBV20-1 and TRBJ2-2; 9 bases agree with TRBD2. The input for sequencing was PBMCs from blood, taken roughly 5 days after vaccination. The CDR3 loop is CSAMPGLAAGELFF. CDR3 in DNA: TGCAGTGCTATGCCGGGACTAGCAGCCGGGGAGCTGTTTTTT.